Shown below are 21 T cell receptor beta chains from a single sample sequenced in a study of neurological immune-mediated disorders. Each CDR3 protein gets one entry after TCRdb re-called the 5' RACE reads with MiXCR. The sample contains about 69,000 distinct CDR3 sequences, approximately 4.1% of which appear only once. Source material: PBMCs. The receptors were sampled from a man younger than 40 with multiple sclerosis.

This clonotype is labeled medium-sized (0.01 to 0.1%). This rearrangement joins TRBV4-1 to TRBJ2-1; maybe TRBD2 (6 bases). Germline V gene lookup returns CDR1 MGHRA and CDR2 YSYEKL. CDR3 length equals 17 residues. Deletions cut 4 bases from V and 0 bases from J, with 16 bases between. This CDR3 reads CASSLSPLASSYNEQFF. CDR3 in DNA: TGCGCCAGCAGCCTCTCCCCCCTAGCGAGCTCCTACAATGAGCAGTTCTTC.

This clonotype was observed at least ten times. V is TRBV4-1 and J is TRBJ1-5; D gene unclear. Trimming removed 4 bases from V and 1 base from J, with 14 bases in between. The CDR3 has 16 residues. Per the germline V gene, CDR1 is MGHRA and CDR2 is YSYEKL. CDR3 loop: CASSLVPSRSNQPQHF. DNA for the CDR3: TGCGCCAGCAGCCTCGTCCCCTCTCGAAGCAATCAGCCCCAGCATTTT.

This clonotype was observed many times. The chain joins TRBV7-9 to TRBJ1-4; D possibly corresponds to TRBD1 (6 bases). Germline loops: CDR1 SEHNR, CDR2 FQNEAQ (reference sequence). The CDR3 covers 16 residues. The V and J ends lost 8 bases and 7 bases respectively, with 23 bases between them. In DNA, the CDR3 is TGTGCCAGCGCCCCCACAGGGAGGGCCCGGGGTGAAAAACTGTTTTTT. As protein: CASAPTGRARGEKLFF.

This clonotype was detected ten times or more. J is TRBJ2-5 and V is TRBV7-2; D tentatively fits TRBD1 or TRBD2 (6 bases each). The CDR3 has 15 amino acids. Germline CDR1 SGHTA, CDR2 FQGNSA. Between the trimmed V and J ends, which lost 1 base and 5 bases, there was a span of 14 bases. The CDR3 sequence: CASSLEGGLGETQYF. The CDR3 bases are TGTGCCAGCAGCTTAGAAGGGGGGTTAGGGGAGACCCAGTACTTC.

This clonotype was observed many times. V and J are TRBV20-1 and TRBJ2-3; tentatively, D is TRBD2 (6 bases). CDR3 length equals 14 residues. CDR1 is DFQATT and CDR2 is SNEGSKA in the germline V gene (reference sequence). CDR3 protein: CTSRDFQSTDTQYF. CDR3 sequence (DNA): TGCACCAGCCGGGACTTCCAAAGCACAGATACGCAGTATTTT.

This clonotype was observed at least ten times. The J gene is TRBJ2-1, the V gene TRBV6-5; TRBD1 is a possible D gene (6 bases). The CDR3 totals 15 residues. V was cut by 2 bases and J by 8 bases, with 16 bases left in between. Germline V CDR1 and CDR2: MNHEY, SVGAGI. CDR3 nucleotides: TGTGCCAGCAGTTACCGCTTTGGACAGCGAGATGAGCAGTTCTTC. Translation: CASSYRFGQRDEQFF.

This clonotype showed up many times. This chain joins TRBV20-1 and TRBJ2-1, with 8 bases fitting TRBD2. Per the germline V gene, CDR1 is DFQATT and CDR2 is SNEGSKA (reference sequence). CDR3 length: 14 amino acids. V shed 0 bases, J shed 5 bases, and the junction held 3 bases outside the gene matches. In DNA, the CDR3 is TGCAGTGCTAGAGACCCGCGGGGGGACAATGAGCAGTTCTTC. It is translated as CSARDPRGDNEQFF.

This clonotype was seen repeatedly, ten times or more. This rearrangement joins TRBV12-3 or TRBV12-4 to TRBJ1-4; D unclear. The CDR3 consists of 15 residues. Deletions cut 1 base from V and 0 bases from J, with 6 bases between. The CDR3 DNA sequence: TGTGCCAGCAGTTTAGGAAGGACAACTAATGAAAAACTGTTTTTT. Translation gives CASSLGRTTNEKLFF.

Many counts were recorded for this clonotype. V and J are TRBV11-2 and TRBJ2-1; D not certain. The V and J ends lost 0 bases and 4 bases respectively, with 10 bases between them. The CDR3 is made up of 15 amino acids. In germline, CDR1 is SGHAT, CDR2 FQNNGV. The CDR3 region has the DNA TGTGCCAGCAGCTTAGAGCGGACGGAATACAATGAGCAGTTCTTC. It encodes CASSLERTEYNEQFF. The whole variable domain, filled in from reference TRBV11-2 and TRBJ2-1, reads EAGVAQSPRYKIIEKRQSVAFWCNPISGHATLYWYQQILGQGPKLLIQFQNNGVVDDSQLPKDRFSAERLKGVDSTLKIQPAKLEDSAVYLCASSLERTEYNEQFFGPGTRLTVL.

This clonotype showed up many times. This rearrangement joins TRBV7-9 to TRBJ1-3; D may be TRBD1 (6 bases). The CDR3 contains 17 residues. V shed 0 bases and J shed 1 base, with 13 bases lying between them. Germline CDR1 and CDR2: SEHNR and FQNEAQ (reference sequence). Here the CDR3 reads CASSLAQGPSSGNTIYF. Here the CDR3 DNA reads TGTGCCAGCAGCTTAGCACAGGGCCCCAGTTCTGGAAACACCATATATTTT.

With regard to this clonotype: One end of the junction does not line up with germline, which may come from a read error. The chain combines TRBV2 with TRBJ1-3, with 7 bases matching TRBD1. CDR3 length: 17 residues. Germline CDR1 is SNHLY and CDR2 is FYNNEI. For the CDR3, the DNA is TGTGCCAGCCAAAGCCTGGGACAGTCGATGAATGGAAAAACCATATATTTT. This codes for CASQSLGQSMNGKTIYF. The complete variable domain, with remaining parts taken from reference TRBV2 and TRBJ1-3, reads EPEVTQTPSHQVTQMGQEVILRCVPISNHLYFYWYRQILGQKVEFLVSFYNNEISEKSEIFDDQFSVERPDGSNFTLKIRSTKLEDSAMYFCASQSLGQSMNGKTIYFGEGSWLTVV.

This clonotype has at least ten counts. The chain joins TRBV20-1 to TRBJ2-7, with 11 bases that match TRBD1. With V trimmed by 6 bases and J by 6 bases, 19 bases remained unmatched. CDR1 DFQATT and CDR2 SNEGSKA come from the germline V gene (reference sequence). CDR3 size: 17 residues. The CDR3 DNA is TGCAGTGCAACCGGGACAGGGGGGGACAGTTCTCTAGGCGAGCAGTACTTC. Translating gives CSATGTGGDSSLGEQYF.

This clonotype showed up many times. V and J are TRBV6-2 or TRBV6-3 and TRBJ2-5; D is possibly TRBD1 (6 bases). V was shortened by 6 bases and J by 3 bases, with 20 bases between the two germline ends. This CDR3 is built from 16 residues. Germline V gene data show CDR1 as MNHEY and CDR2 as SVGEGT. The chain's CDR3 is CASREPLDRFKETQYF. The CDR3 DNA follows: TGTGCCAGCAGAGAGCCGCTTGACAGGTTCAAAGAGACCCAGTACTTC.

Ten or more counts support this clonotype. The rearrangement joins TRBV7-8 to TRBJ2-5; D might be TRBD1 (6 bases). This CDR3 has 14 residues. Per germline, CDR1 SGHVS and CDR2 FQNEAQ. V dropped 5 bases and J dropped 5 bases, with 15 bases sitting between them. The CDR3 DNA sequence: TGTGCCAGCAGCCCTGGGGGCCAGCCCGAGACCCAGTACTTC. Translation gives CASSPGGQPETQYF.

This clonotype was counted ten times or more. This sequence joins TRBV20-1 and TRBJ1-4; D may be TRBD1 (6 bases). Germline V gives CDR1 DFQATT, CDR2 SNEGSKA (reference sequence). V dropped 6 bases and J dropped 0 bases, with 17 bases sitting between them. The CDR3 length is 16 residues. The CDR3 DNA reads as TGCAGTGCCTCCCGGGGGGCCGGAGCAACTAATGAAAAACTGTTTTTT. It is translated as CSASRGAGATNEKLFF.

This clonotype came up many times. In nucleotides, the CDR3 is TGTGCCAGCAGTTATTCGCCTAGCGGACCGAACACCGGGGAGCTGTTTTTT. It is translated as CASSYSPSGPNTGELFF. This rearrangement joins TRBV6-5 to TRBJ2-2; 7 bases are shared with TRBD2. V shed 3 bases and J 0 bases; nucleotides not matched to a gene: 7. Germline CDR1 reads MNHEY; CDR2 reads SVGAGI. This CDR3 is 17 amino acids long.

This clonotype was recorded many times. The CDR3 loop reads CASSQGLAGYNEQFF. CDR3 DNA sequence: TGTGCCAGCAGCCAAGGGTTAGCGGGGTACAATGAGCAGTTCTTC. The J gene is TRBJ2-1, the V gene TRBV3-1; 8 nucleotides match TRBD2. The CDR3 covers 15 residues. Losses at the gene ends were 1 base for V and 4 bases for J; bases not matched to a gene: 3. Germline V CDR1 and CDR2: LGHDT, YNNKEL (reference sequence).

This clonotype was seen at least ten times. The V and J genes are TRBV5-6 and TRBJ2-3; 8 bases are shared with TRBD2. The length of the CDR3 is 16 residues. The ends lost 0 bases at V and 6 bases at J; junction bases unmatched: 9. Per germline, CDR1 SGHDT and CDR2 YYEEEE. CDR3 coding DNA: TGTGCCAGCAGCTTGGGTCTTAGCGGGGTGACCGATACGCAGTATTTT. Encoded protein: CASSLGLSGVTDTQYF.

The chain employs TRBV29-1 and TRBJ1-1; no clear D. This CDR3 spans 10 amino acids. Germline CDR1 reads SQVTM; CDR2 reads ANQGSEA. Trimming stripped 6 bases from V and 7 bases from J, with 9 bases between. The CDR3 loop is CSVLGDEAFF. The CDR3 coding sequence is TGCAGCGTACTCGGGGATGAAGCTTTCTTT.

This clonotype was observed a few times. The DNA of the CDR3 is TGTGCCAGTAGTAATCCGGGGACAGGGAACACTGAAGCTTTCTTT. It is translated as CASSNPGTGNTEAFF. This chain connects TRBV19 to TRBJ1-1; 8 nucleotides align to TRBD1. Germline V lookup: CDR1 LNHDA, CDR2 SQIVND (reference sequence). Losses at the gene ends were 4 bases for V and 1 base for J; bases not matched to a gene: 5. The CDR3 spans 15 residues.

There are many counts of this clonotype. The V gene is TRBV7-3, the J gene TRBJ2-2; 7 bases fit TRBD2. The CDR3 consists of 17 residues. Trimming cost V 4 bases and J 0 bases; bases outside gene matches: 8. Germline V CDR1 and CDR2: SGHTA, FQGTGA. The DNA of the CDR3 is TGTGCCAGCAGCTCCCTTGGGGGGGAGGCGAACACCGGGGAGCTGTTTTTT. Protein: CASSSLGGEANTGELFF.